This entry lists 21 T cell receptor beta chains sequenced from one sample in a study of spatial heterogeneity in lung cancer. TCRdb reprocessed the 5' RACE reads via MiXCR and lists one record per CDR3 protein. The sample lists 40,000 to 55,000 distinct CDR3 sequences; about 13% were seen once. Indicated time point: sample taken at primary tumor resection. Source: PBMCs, taken at surgery. The receptors here all came from a male donor with early-stage non-small cell lung cancer.

This chain links TRBV7-8 with TRBJ1-1; D is uncertain. This CDR3 region has 13 residues. V was shortened by 1 base and J by 3 bases, with 6 bases between the two germline ends. The V gene's germline CDR1 is SGHVS and CDR2 FQNEAQ. The CDR3 sequence: CASSLERDTEAFF. CDR3 DNA sequence: TGTGCCAGCAGCTTAGAGCGGGACACTGAAGCTTTCTTT.

This clonotype has more than one count but fewer than ten. The chain carries TRBV7-2 and TRBJ1-2; TRBD1 is a possible D gene (5 bases). Trimming left V 0 bases short and J 4 bases short, with 12 bases between. The CDR3 consists of 15 residues. Per germline, CDR1 SGHTA and CDR2 FQGNSA. For the CDR3, the DNA is TGTGCCAGCAGCTTAGCGGCAGGAGGGGCCTATGGCTACACCTTC. Translating gives CASSLAAGGAYGYTF.

This clonotype was counted a few times. The V call is TRBV12-3 or TRBV12-4, the J call TRBJ2-2; 7 nucleotides align to TRBD1. The CDR3 extends over 13 amino acids. Trimming at V came to 5 bases and at J to 5 bases, leaving 2 bases not matched to a gene. CDR3 protein: CASSLRGTGELFF. CDR3 nucleotides: TGTGCCAGCAGTCTCAGGGGGACCGGGGAGCTGTTTTTT.

This clonotype showed up many times. The chain is built from TRBV4-3 and TRBJ2-3; D assignment may be TRBD1 or TRBD2 (5 bases each). Trimming took 4 bases from V and 5 from J, leaving 13 bases between them. Germline V gene lookup returns CDR1 LGHNA and CDR2 YSLEER. CDR3 length: 14 amino acids. The CDR3 DNA follows: TGCGCCAGCAGCCTACAGGTGGGGGAAGATACGCAGTATTTT. Protein sequence: CASSLQVGEDTQYF.

This clonotype was recorded many times. The rearrangement joins TRBV29-1 to TRBJ2-5; D is uncertain. The CDR3 sequence is 11 residues long. Deletions cut 7 bases from V and 0 bases from J, with 6 bases between. The germline V gene has CDR1 SQVTM and CDR2 ANQGSEA. The CDR3 loop reads CSGSHQETQYF. CDR3 nucleotides: TGCAGCGGGTCCCACCAAGAGACCCAGTACTTC.

The V call is TRBV4-1, the J call TRBJ2-3; D uncertain. CDR1 MGHRA and CDR2 YSYEKL come from the germline V gene. CDR3 length: 12 residues. Between the trimmed V and J ends, which lost 3 bases and 4 bases, there was a span of 5 bases. This chain's CDR3 is CASSHLADTQYF. In nucleotides, the CDR3 is TGCGCCAGCAGCCACTTAGCAGATACGCAGTATTTT.

This clonotype appeared a few times. This rearrangement joins TRBV20-1 to TRBJ1-5, with a possible D match to TRBD1 (6 bases). This CDR3 has 15 amino acids. Trimming took off 2 bases at V and 4 bases at J, with 15 bases between the two ends. From germline, CDR1 is DFQATT and CDR2 SNEGSKA (reference sequence). CDR3 sequence (DNA): TGCAGTGCTAGAATCGCAGGGGTAGGAAATCAGCCCCAGCATTTT. Translating gives CSARIAGVGNQPQHF.

There are a few counts of this clonotype. The chain is built from TRBV29-1 and TRBJ1-2, with D possibly TRBD1 on 6 matching bases. Germline lookup yields CDR1 SQVTM and CDR2 ANQGSEA. V lost 0 bases to trimming and J lost 4 bases, with 9 bases between them. CDR3 length: 13 residues. CDR3 bases: TGCAGCGTTGAAGATTGGACAGCCTATGGCTACACCTTC. Its protein product is CSVEDWTAYGYTF.

Concerning this clonotype itself: This may stem from a read error, because a much larger clone lies one nucleotide away. J is TRBJ2-6 and V is TRBV6-2 or TRBV6-3; tentative D call: TRBD1 (5 bases). Germline-derived CDR1 and CDR2 are MNHEY and SVGEGT. The CDR3 runs 13 residues. CDR3 amino acids: CAGRTSGANVLTF. The DNA for the CDR3 is TGTGCCGGCAGGACATCTGGGGCCAACGTCCTGACTTTC.

At least ten counts were recorded for this clonotype. The V gene is TRBV7-6, the J gene TRBJ1-2; no clear D. The V end lost 5 bases, the J end lost 6 bases, and 16 bases lay between the germline ends. Germline V CDR1 and CDR2: SGHVS, FNYEAQ. This CDR3 spans 14 amino acids. The CDR3 region is CASSPSRSGNGYTF. The CDR3 coding sequence is TGTGCCAGCAGCCCTAGTAGGTCGGGAAATGGCTACACCTTC.

This clonotype was observed a handful of times. The chain combines TRBV11-2 with TRBJ1-3; unclear D gene. The CDR3 contains 15 residues. Germline values: CDR1 SGHAT, CDR2 FQNNGV. The ends were cut back, 2 bases at V and 0 bases at J, with 8 bases in the middle. The CDR3 DNA reads TGTGCCAGCAGCTTATTATGGGGCTCTGGAAACACCATATATTTT. Amino acids: CASSLLWGSGNTIYF.

The chain is built from TRBV5-1 and TRBJ1-1; D uncertain. Trimming pared 6 bases from V and 1 base from J, leaving 4 bases between. The CDR3 runs 11 residues. The germline V gene has CDR1 SGHRS and CDR2 YFSETQ. CDR3 sequence: CASIENTEAFF. The CDR3 nucleotides read TGCGCCAGCATAGAGAACACTGAAGCTTTCTTT.

This clonotype was seen only a few times. The J gene is TRBJ2-3, the V gene TRBV7-2; D unclear. Looked up from germline, CDR1 is SGHTA and CDR2 is FQGNSA. The CDR3 loop spans 14 amino acids. Trimming stripped 5 bases from V and 4 bases from J, with 13 bases between. The DNA for the CDR3 is TGTGCCAGCAGCCCCAGGAGTCTTTCAGATACGCAGTATTTT. Its protein is CASSPRSLSDTQYF.

This clonotype was seen more than once but under ten times. The V gene is TRBV18, the J gene TRBJ2-3; 8 positions agree with TRBD2. The CDR3 runs 15 residues. Unmatched junction bases numbered 9, after V lost 6 bases and J lost 4 bases. The germline V gene has CDR1 KGHSH and CDR2 LQKENI. The CDR3 spells CASSAGLGIADTQYF. CDR3 nucleotides: TGTGCCAGCTCGGCGGGACTAGGGATCGCAGATACGCAGTATTTT.

The chain joins TRBV6-5 to TRBJ1-3, with no clear D. Deletions cut 2 bases from V and 0 bases from J, with 11 bases between. Germline CDR1 and CDR2: MNHEY and SVGAGI. CDR3 length: 16 residues. CDR3 DNA sequence: TGTGCCAGCAGTTACCGGCGGGGTGACTCTGGAAACACCATATATTTT. Translated, it gives CASSYRRGDSGNTIYF.

DNA for the CDR3: TGTGCCAGCAGCAGCGCCGGACCGTGGGATGAAAAACTGTTTTTT. Protein: CASSSAGPWDEKLFF. V and J are TRBV7-2 and TRBJ1-4; unclear D gene. This CDR3 spans 15 amino acids. The V end lost 5 bases, the J end lost 6 bases, and 16 bases lay between the germline ends. The germline V gene has CDR1 SGHTA and CDR2 FQGNSA.

The chain combines TRBV4-1 with TRBJ2-7; 9 nucleotides agree with TRBD2. Germline assignment: CDR1 MGHRA and CDR2 YSYEKL. CDR3 length: 17 residues. The ends lost 3 bases at V and 2 bases at J; junction bases unmatched: 11. CDR3 sequence: CASSHYYGLAGPYEQYF. The CDR3 DNA reads TGCGCCAGCAGCCACTACTACGGCCTAGCGGGACCCTACGAGCAGTACTTC.

The rearrangement links TRBV9 to TRBJ1-1; weak D call: TRBD1 (5 bases). Germline assignment: CDR1 SGDLS and CDR2 YYNGEE. V was shortened by 0 bases and J by 0 bases, with 9 bases between the two germline ends. CDR3 length equals 15 residues. Here the CDR3 reads CASSVGGPMNTEAFF. CDR3 DNA: TGTGCCAGCAGCGTAGGGGGCCCGATGAACACTGAAGCTTTCTTT.

This clonotype was seen a few times. The chain carries TRBV20-1 and TRBJ2-2, with 11 bases lining up with TRBD2. CDR3 length: 17 residues. CDR1 is DFQATT, CDR2 SNEGSKA, per germline (reference sequence). Trimming cost V 0 bases and J 4 bases; bases outside gene matches: 7. CDR3 in DNA: TGCAGTGCTAGAGATCTCCGACTAGCGGGATTCACCGGGGAGCTGTTTTTT. Translated: CSARDLRLAGFTGELFF.

This clonotype was found many times. The chain is built from TRBV10-3 and TRBJ2-1, with 15 bases matching TRBD2. V gave up 3 bases and J gave up 8 bases; unmatched junction bases: 5. The CDR3 runs to 16 residues. CDR1 and CDR2 (germline): ENHRY, SYGVKD. CDR3 in DNA: TGTGCCATCAGTGACTTGGGACTAGCGGGGGGCGATGAGCAGTTCTTC. It codes for CAISDLGLAGGDEQFF.

In this sample, this clonotype turned up a few times. The chain joins TRBV20-1 to TRBJ2-3; no firm D call. Trimming removed 3 bases at V and 5 bases at J, with 9 bases between. The CDR3 is 12 amino acids. The germline gives CDR1 DFQATT, CDR2 SNEGSKA (reference sequence). CDR3 protein: CSASPKGDTQYF. CDR3 coding DNA: TGCAGTGCTAGTCCGAAGGGAGATACGCAGTATTTT.